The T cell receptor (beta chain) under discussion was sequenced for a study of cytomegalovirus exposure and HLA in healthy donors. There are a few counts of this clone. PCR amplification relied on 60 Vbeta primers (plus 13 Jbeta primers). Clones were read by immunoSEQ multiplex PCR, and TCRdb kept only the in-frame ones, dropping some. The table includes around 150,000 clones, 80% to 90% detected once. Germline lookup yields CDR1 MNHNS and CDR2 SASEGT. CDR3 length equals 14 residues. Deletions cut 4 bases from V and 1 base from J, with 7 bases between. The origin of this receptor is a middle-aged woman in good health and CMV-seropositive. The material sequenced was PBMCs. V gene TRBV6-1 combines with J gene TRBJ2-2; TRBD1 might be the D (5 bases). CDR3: CASSVTGNTGELFF. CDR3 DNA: TGTGCCAGCAGTGTAACAGGGAACACCGGGGAGCTGTTTTTT.